Presented here are 29 T cell receptor beta chains from one specimen sequenced in a study of CD8+ T cells in alopecia areata. Extraction of RNA preceded its reverse transcription into cDNA, which served as the sequencing template. TCRdb keeps only in-frame clones here, not all; method: immunoSEQ multiplex PCR. The sample contains about 160,000 clones, 87% of which appear only once. The material sequenced was CD8+ T cells sorted from blood, taken at week 0. All receptors derive from a human donor with alopecia areata.

DNA of the CDR3: TGTGCCAGCAGTTTGGGGCCCCTAAAATGGGGGACTGAAGCTTTCTTT. It codes for CASSLGPLKWGTEAFF. The chain has TRBV27 and TRBJ1-1, with TRBD1 as a possible D gene (5 bases). This CDR3 spans 16 amino acids. Trimming cost V 3 bases and J 5 bases, with 19 bases left between them. In germline, CDR1 is MNHEY, CDR2 SMNVEV (reference sequence).

The gene calls are TRBV19 and TRBJ2-7, with TRBD1 matching 9 bases. The CDR3 sequence is 15 residues long. Unmatched junction bases numbered 8, after V lost 3 bases and J lost 5 bases. Germline CDR1 and CDR2: LNHDA and SQIVND (reference sequence). For the CDR3, the DNA is TGTGCCAGTAGTATTGAGACAGGGGGAGTGGACGAGCAGTACTTC. It translates to CASSIETGGVDEQYF.

This chain uses TRBV4-1 with TRBJ2-1, with 7 bases identical to TRBD1. The J segment lost 4 bases and the V segment lost 1 base, leaving 7 bases of the junction unmatched. CDR1 is MGHRA and CDR2 is YSYEKL in the germline V gene. This CDR3 spans 16 amino acids. The CDR3 nucleotides are TGCGCCAGCAGCCAAGCCCCCGACAGGGTATACAATGAGCAGTTCTTC. Residues: CASSQAPDRVYNEQFF.

The chain joins TRBV6-5 to TRBJ2-7, with D tentatively TRBD1 (5 bases). The length of the CDR3 is 12 residues. Trimming shortened V by 2 bases and J by 3 bases, and 5 bases separated the two germline ends. Looked up from germline, CDR1 is MNHEY and CDR2 is SVGAGI. CDR3 amino acids: CASSYQGYEQYF. CDR3 coding DNA: TGTGCCAGCAGTTACCAGGGCTACGAGCAGTACTTC.

This clone was detected only a few times. V is TRBV29-1 and J is TRBJ1-2, with unresolved D. The CDR3 is made up of 11 amino acids. Trimming removed 4 bases from V and 4 bases from J, with 7 bases in between. Looked up from germline, CDR1 is SQVTM and CDR2 is ANQGSEA. The CDR3, as DNA: TGCAGCGTTGGTAGGGTCTATGGCTACACCTTC. It is translated as CSVGRVYGYTF.

This clone appeared a single time. This chain joins TRBV29-1 and TRBJ1-1; D is ambiguous. The CDR3 is 13 residues long. Per germline, CDR1 SQVTM and CDR2 ANQGSEA. V was cut by 3 bases and J by 11 bases, with 19 bases left in between. Here the CDR3 reads CSVENYSRGEAFF. Written as DNA, the CDR3 is TGCAGCGTTGAGAACTACTCCAGAGGTGAGGCTTTCTTT.

V gene TRBV4-1 combines with J gene TRBJ2-5; D is possibly TRBD1 (6 bases). The J call may be faulty, since TRBJ2-7 better matches the DNA end. Germline V gives CDR1 MGHRA, CDR2 YSYEKL. This CDR3 has 17 residues. CDR3 protein: CASSQVVPRGKTYEQYF. As DNA, the CDR3 is TGCGCCAGCAGCCAAGTCGTCCCCAGGGGAAAAACCTACGAGCAGTACTTC.

The chain combines TRBV29-1 with TRBJ2-7; tentatively, D is TRBD2 (5 bases). CDR3 length: 12 residues. V lost 3 bases and J 6 bases, leaving 12 bases between the germline ends. CDR1 and CDR2 (germline): SQVTM, ANQGSEA. CDR3 in amino acids: CSVERVGSEQYF. CDR3 bases: TGCAGCGTTGAGAGGGTCGGCAGCGAGCAGTACTTC.

This clone was detected a few times. The gene calls are TRBV7-6 and TRBJ2-7; D call uncertain. The CDR3 has 13 amino acids. Germline assignment: CDR1 SGHVS and CDR2 FNYEAQ. V lost 1 base and J 0 bases, leaving 4 bases between the germline ends. The CDR3 DNA reads TGTGCCAGCAGCTTAGGAGCCTCCTACGAGCAGTACTTC. Translation: CASSLGASYEQYF.

The CDR3 coding sequence is TGTGCCAGCAGTCGCACGGGACAGAGACCAAATGAGCAGTTCTTC. Translated: CASSRTGQRPNEQFF. The chain combines TRBV27 with TRBJ2-1, with 7 bases fitting TRBD1. V was pared by 5 bases and J by 7 bases, with 11 bases of the junction left unmatched. Germline values: CDR1 MNHEY, CDR2 SMNVEV (reference sequence). The CDR3 consists of 15 residues.

As to this clone: The same CDR3 can be traced to other DNA sequences in this sample. V usage is TRBV6-5 and J usage is TRBJ2-1; D unresolved. Germline CDR1 reads MNHEY; CDR2 reads SVGAGI. The CDR3 runs 12 residues. The V end lost 7 bases, the J end lost 1 base, and 5 bases lay between the germline ends. Written as DNA, the CDR3 is TGTGCCAGCATCGGTTCCTACAATGAGCAGTTCTTC. It translates to CASIGSYNEQFF.

The chain recombines TRBV7-9 with TRBJ2-5; 10 bases match TRBD2. The CDR3 has 16 residues. The V segment lost 1 base and the J segment 4 bases; nucleotides outside the gene matches: 6. Germline V gene lookup returns CDR1 SEHNR and CDR2 FQNEAQ (reference sequence). Here the CDR3 DNA reads TGTGCCAGCAGCTTAGAAGAGCTAGCGGGAGTAGAGACCCAGTACTTC. Residues: CASSLEELAGVETQYF. The variable domain in full, with the rest retrieved from reference TRBV7-9 and TRBJ2-5, is DTGVSQNPRHKITKRGQNVTFRCDPISEHNRLYWYRQTLGQGPEFLTYFQNEAQLEKSRLLSDRFSAERPKGSFSTLEIQRTEQGDSAMYLCASSLEELAGVETQYFGPGTRLLVL.

The CDR3 here is CASSRDTDTQYF. The DNA for the CDR3 is TGTGCCAGCAGCCGGGACACAGATACGCAGTATTTT. The rearrangement uses TRBV5-6 and TRBJ2-3; the D gene is possibly TRBD2 (5 bases). Trimming cost V 4 bases and J 2 bases, with 5 bases left between them. Germline V gene sequence: CDR1 SGHDT, CDR2 YYEEEE. The CDR3 spans 12 residues.

V usage is TRBV5-1 and J usage is TRBJ2-3; 8 nucleotides match TRBD1. Losses at the gene ends were 3 bases for V and 5 bases for J; bases not matched to a gene: 11. Germline V gene data show CDR1 as SGHRS and CDR2 as YFSETQ. The CDR3 extends over 16 amino acids. The CDR3 nucleotides read TGCGCCAGCAGCTCCCAACAGGGGGAAGATGGAGATACGCAGTATTTT. Its protein product is CASSSQQGEDGDTQYF.

This sequence joins TRBV5-7 and TRBJ2-5; D not certain. TRBV5-7 is sorted into the ORF group, with uncertain function. This CDR3 comprises 14 residues. Trimming stripped 0 bases from V and 2 bases from J, with 8 bases between. CDR3: CASSLAGTQETQYF. In DNA form, the CDR3 reads TGTGCCAGCAGCTTGGCCGGCACACAAGAGACCCAGTACTTC.

The chain recombines TRBV29-1 with TRBJ1-1; unclear D gene. V was clipped by 7 bases and J by 3 bases, with 12 bases between them. The CDR3 is 12 amino acids. Germline V gene data show CDR1 as SQVTM and CDR2 as ANQGSEA. CDR3 sequence: CSAPLADTEAFF. The DNA for the CDR3 is TGCAGCGCCCCATTGGCGGACACTGAAGCTTTCTTT.

This sequence joins TRBV18 and TRBJ1-1; D unclear. Germline V lookup: CDR1 KGHSH, CDR2 LQKENI. The V end lost 0 bases, the J end lost 0 bases, and 11 bases lay between the germline ends. The CDR3 sequence is 16 residues long. CDR3 sequence reads: CASSPPSYGMNTEAFF. CDR3 DNA: TGTGCCAGCTCACCACCGTCTTACGGTATGAACACTGAAGCTTTCTTT. Supplemented by reference TRBV18 and TRBJ1-1, the full variable domain reads NAGVMQNPRHLVRRRGQEARLRCSPMKGHSHVYWYRQLPEEGLKFMVYLQKENIIDESGMPKERFSAEFPKEGPSILRIQQVVRGDSAAYFCASSPPSYGMNTEAFFGQGTRLTVV.

This clone was detected only a few times. The rearrangement links TRBV7-9 to TRBJ2-7; 10 bases are shared with TRBD1. V lost 5 bases and J lost 3; bases outside the gene matches: 4. Germline V gene lookup returns CDR1 SEHNR and CDR2 FQNEAQ (reference sequence). The CDR3 is 14 amino acids. The CDR3 DNA sequence: TGTGCCAGCAGCCCAGACAGGGGGCTCTACGAGCAGTACTTC. It yields the protein CASSPDRGLYEQYF.

The J gene is TRBJ1-5, the V gene TRBV5-6; D gene uncertain. The CDR3 has 16 amino acids. Per germline, CDR1 SGHDT and CDR2 YYEEEE. Trimming removed 0 bases at V and 2 bases at J, with 12 bases between. As DNA, the CDR3 is TGTGCCAGCAGCTTGGCCGGGATGTACGGCAATCAGCCCCAGCATTTT. Amino acids: CASSLAGMYGNQPQHF.

Comments on this clone: Different DNA sequences within this sample yield the same CDR3. The chain links TRBV9 to TRBJ2-7, with TRBD1 as a possible D gene (5 bases). Germline V gene sequence: CDR1 SGDLS, CDR2 YYNGEE. This CDR3 is built from 14 residues. Trimming removed 0 bases from V and 4 bases from J, with 11 bases in between. CDR3 bases: TGTGCCAGCAGCGTAGGCCAGGGCGGTTACGAGCAGTACTTC. Amino acids: CASSVGQGGYEQYF.

The chain combines TRBV6-5 with TRBJ2-7, with a possible D match to TRBD2 (5 bases). The length of the CDR3 is 15 residues. Germline V gives CDR1 MNHEY, CDR2 SVGAGI. The germline V and J ends were trimmed by 0 bases and 4 bases, with 13 bases remaining between them. CDR3 bases: TGTGCCAGCAGTTACTCTGCGGGTGAGGTATACGAGCAGTACTTC. It translates to CASSYSAGEVYEQYF.

This sequence joins TRBV4-1 and TRBJ1-1; the D gene is possibly TRBD1 (6 bases). From germline, CDR1 is MGHRA and CDR2 YSYEKL. V shed 2 bases and J shed 3 bases, with 16 bases lying between them. The CDR3 extends over 16 amino acids. In DNA, the CDR3 is TGCGCCAGCAGCCAAAACAGGGATCTGACGGACACTGAAGCTTTCTTT. Its protein is CASSQNRDLTDTEAFF.

The genes are TRBV28 and TRBJ2-3, with D maybe TRBD2 (5 bases). Trimming took 5 bases from V and 0 from J, leaving 18 bases between them. This CDR3 has 17 amino acids. Germline loops: CDR1 MDHEN, CDR2 SYDVKM. CDR3 nucleotide sequence: TGTGCCAGCAGTCCCCCCGACTATGCAACTAGCACAGATACGCAGTATTTT. This codes for CASSPPDYATSTDTQYF.

The rearrangement joins TRBV7-9 to TRBJ2-3; D gene ambiguous. The CDR3 spans 17 residues. Germline CDR1 SEHNR, CDR2 FQNEAQ (reference sequence). Trimming stripped 3 bases from V and 2 bases from J, with 18 bases between. As DNA, the CDR3 is TGTGCCAGCAGCTTCGTGTACGGCGGAGACAACACAGATACGCAGTATTTT. Translation gives CASSFVYGGDNTDTQYF. Looking up the rest from reference TRBV7-9 and TRBJ2-3 gives the full variable domain: DTGVSQNPRHKITKRGQNVTFRCDPISEHNRLYWYRQTLGQGPEFLTYFQNEAQLEKSRLLSDRFSAERPKGSFSTLEIQRTEQGDSAMYLCASSFVYGGDNTDTQYFGPGTRLTVL.

The rearrangement joins TRBV10-3 to TRBJ1-1, with D hard to call. V lost 0 bases, J lost 5 bases, and 7 bases lay in between. CDR1 ENHRY and CDR2 SYGVKD come from the germline V gene. This CDR3 spans 13 amino acids. CDR3 coding DNA: TGTGCCATCAGTGAGTCAGGGCCGACTGAAGCTTTCTTT. Amino acid sequence: CAISESGPTEAFF.

About this clone: Different DNA sequences within this sample yield the same CDR3. This CDR3 reads CASSLGRGNEQFF. DNA of the CDR3: TGTGCCAGCTCGTTGGGTCGGGGGAATGAGCAGTTCTTC. The chain uses TRBV27 and TRBJ2-1; TRBD2 might be the D (6 bases). Germline assignment: CDR1 MNHEY and CDR2 SMNVEV (reference sequence). V shed 8 bases and J shed 7 bases, with 15 bases lying between them. This CDR3 has 13 residues.

The chain combines TRBV29-1 with TRBJ1-1; D gene unclear. In germline, CDR1 is SQVTM, CDR2 ANQGSEA. Trimming cost V 5 bases and J 4 bases, with 5 bases left between them. This CDR3 spans 10 amino acids. The CDR3 is CSVWGTEAFF. CDR3 in DNA: TGCAGCGTTTGGGGCACTGAAGCTTTCTTT.

The V call is TRBV29-1, the J call TRBJ1-2, with 8 bases matching TRBD1. CDR1 SQVTM and CDR2 ANQGSEA come from the germline V gene. V lost 3 bases to trimming and J lost 6 bases; unmatched junction nucleotides: 3. The CDR3 is 12 residues long. The CDR3, as DNA: TGCAGCGTTGACGGACAGGGCAATGGCTACACCTTC. Translated, it gives CSVDGQGNGYTF.

This sequence joins TRBV6-6 and TRBJ2-1, with 8 nucleotides matching TRBD2. Trimming at V came to 8 bases and at J to 8 bases, leaving 11 bases not matched to a gene. The germline V gene has CDR1 MNHNY and CDR2 SVGAGI (reference sequence). This CDR3 comprises 14 residues. The CDR3 nucleotides are TGTGCCAGCCAGTCGGGAGGGCCTAGGGATGAGCAGTTCTTC. It yields the protein CASQSGGPRDEQFF.